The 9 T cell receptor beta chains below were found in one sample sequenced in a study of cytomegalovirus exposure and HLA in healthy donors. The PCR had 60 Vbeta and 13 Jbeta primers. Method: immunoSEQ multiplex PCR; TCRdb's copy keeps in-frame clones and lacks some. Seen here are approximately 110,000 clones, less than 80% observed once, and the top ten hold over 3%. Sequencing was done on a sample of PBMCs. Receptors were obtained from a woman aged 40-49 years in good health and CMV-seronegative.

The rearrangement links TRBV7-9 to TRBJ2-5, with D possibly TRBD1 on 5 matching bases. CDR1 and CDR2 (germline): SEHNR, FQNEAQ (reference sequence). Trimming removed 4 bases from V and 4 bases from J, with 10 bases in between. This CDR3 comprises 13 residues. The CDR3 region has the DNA TGTGCCAGCAGCTCTTCAGGGCTAGAGACCCAGTACTTC. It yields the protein CASSSSGLETQYF.

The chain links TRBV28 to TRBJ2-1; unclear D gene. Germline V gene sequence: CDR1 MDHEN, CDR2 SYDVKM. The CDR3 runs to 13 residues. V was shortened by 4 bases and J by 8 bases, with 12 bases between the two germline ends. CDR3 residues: CASSSHSWYEQFF. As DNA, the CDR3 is TGTGCCAGCAGTTCCCACAGCTGGTATGAGCAGTTCTTC.

The CDR3 sequence is CASSSWGEREVEQYF. CDR3 bases: TGTGCCAGCAGTTCCTGGGGGGAGCGGGAGGTCGAGCAGTACTTC. V gene TRBV27 combines with J gene TRBJ2-5, with TRBD2 matching 9 bases. TRBJ2-7 explains the end of the DNA better; the J call may be wrong. Germline CDR1 and CDR2: MNHEY and SMNVEV (reference sequence). The CDR3 totals 15 residues.

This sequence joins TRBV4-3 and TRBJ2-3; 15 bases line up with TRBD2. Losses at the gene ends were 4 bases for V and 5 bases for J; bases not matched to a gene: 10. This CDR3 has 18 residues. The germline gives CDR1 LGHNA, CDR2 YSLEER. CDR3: CASSPWTSGGAGGDTQYF. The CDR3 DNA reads TGCGCCAGCAGCCCCTGGACTAGCGGGGGGGCAGGAGGAGATACGCAGTATTTT.

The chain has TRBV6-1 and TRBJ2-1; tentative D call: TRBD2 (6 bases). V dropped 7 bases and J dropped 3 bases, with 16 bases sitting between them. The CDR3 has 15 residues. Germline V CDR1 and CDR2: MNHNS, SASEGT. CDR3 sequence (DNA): TGTGCCAGCACTATAGCGGACACCTACTACAATGAGCAGTTCTTC. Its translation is CASTIADTYYNEQFF.

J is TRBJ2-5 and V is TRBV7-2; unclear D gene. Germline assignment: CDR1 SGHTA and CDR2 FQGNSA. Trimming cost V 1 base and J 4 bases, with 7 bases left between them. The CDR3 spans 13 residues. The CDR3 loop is CASSLVAAETQYF. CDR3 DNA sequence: TGTGCCAGCAGCTTAGTCGCGGCAGAGACCCAGTACTTC.

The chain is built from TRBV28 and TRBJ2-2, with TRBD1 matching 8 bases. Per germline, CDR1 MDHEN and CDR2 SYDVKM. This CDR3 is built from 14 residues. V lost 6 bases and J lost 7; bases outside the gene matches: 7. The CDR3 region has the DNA TGTGCCAGCAGAGACAGGGGAGGCGTCGGGGAGCTGTTTTTT. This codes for CASRDRGGVGELFF.

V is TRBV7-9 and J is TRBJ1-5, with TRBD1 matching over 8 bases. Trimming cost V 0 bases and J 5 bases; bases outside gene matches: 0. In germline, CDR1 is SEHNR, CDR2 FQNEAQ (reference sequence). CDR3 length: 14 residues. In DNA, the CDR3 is TGTGCCAGCAGCTTAGCGACAGGGGATCAGCCCCAGCATTTT. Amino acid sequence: CASSLATGDQPQHF. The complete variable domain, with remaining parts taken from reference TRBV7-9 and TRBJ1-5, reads DTGVSQNPRHKITKRGQNVTFRCDPISEHNRLYWYRQTLGQGPEFLTYFQNEAQLEKSRLLSDRFSAERPKGSFSTLEIQRTEQGDSAMYLCASSLATGDQPQHFGDGTRLSIL.

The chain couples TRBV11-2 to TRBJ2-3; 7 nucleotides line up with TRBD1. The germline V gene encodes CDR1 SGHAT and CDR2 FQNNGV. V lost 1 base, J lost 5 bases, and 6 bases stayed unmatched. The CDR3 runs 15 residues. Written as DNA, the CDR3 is TGTGCCAGCAGCTTAGTAAGACAGGGCGGAGATACGCAGTATTTT. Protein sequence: CASSLVRQGGDTQYF.